The text below deals with one T cell receptor (beta chain). What it binds is not known. The CDR3 length is 13 residues. The V and J ends lost 4 bases and 4 bases respectively, with 10 bases between them. Germline V gene lookup returns CDR1 KGHSH and CDR2 LQKENI. The sample originates from a study of Tregs in tolerant kidney transplant recipients. Looking at the study overall: Mixed chimerism was transient after nonmyeloablative marrow transplants from related graft donors.

Sequencing was performed with immunoSEQ multiplex PCR; in TCRdb, only in-frame clones are kept and a portion is missing. Among about 87,000 clones listed, under 95% were seen once. Whole-study findings and limits: No direct test of biological reproducibility was done here.

This TCR derives from a human donor who received a combined kidney and bone marrow transplant. This sequence joins TRBV18 and TRBJ1-2; the D gene is possibly TRBD1 (6 bases). Sequenced material: CD4+ T cells from blood, taken before the transplant. This CDR3 is CASSLGQLYGYTF. CDR3 bases: TGTGCCAGCTCACTCGGACAGCTCTATGGCTACACCTTC. Full variable domain (missing parts from reference TRBV18 and TRBJ1-2): NAGVMQNPRHLVRRRGQEARLRCSPMKGHSHVYWYRQLPEEGLKFMVYLQKENIIDESGMPKERFSAEFPKEGPSILRIQQVVRGDSAAYFCASSLGQLYGYTFGSGTRLTVV.